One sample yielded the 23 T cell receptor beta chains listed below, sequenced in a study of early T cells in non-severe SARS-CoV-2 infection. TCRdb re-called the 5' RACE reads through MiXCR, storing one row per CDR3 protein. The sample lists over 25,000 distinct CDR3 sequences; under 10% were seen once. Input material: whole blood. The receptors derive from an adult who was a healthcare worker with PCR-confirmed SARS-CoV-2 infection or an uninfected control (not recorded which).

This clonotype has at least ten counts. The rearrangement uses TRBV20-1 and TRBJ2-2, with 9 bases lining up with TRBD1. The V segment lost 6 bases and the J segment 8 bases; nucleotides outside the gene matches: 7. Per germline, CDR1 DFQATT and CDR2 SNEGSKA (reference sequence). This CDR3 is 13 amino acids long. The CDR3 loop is CSATGQGTGELFF. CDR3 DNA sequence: TGCAGTGCGACCGGACAGGGGACGGGGGAGCTGTTTTTT.

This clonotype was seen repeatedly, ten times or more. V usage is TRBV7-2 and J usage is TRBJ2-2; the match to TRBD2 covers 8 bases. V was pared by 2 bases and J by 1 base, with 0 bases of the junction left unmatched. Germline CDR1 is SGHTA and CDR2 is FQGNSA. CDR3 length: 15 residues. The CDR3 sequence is CASSLSGGNTGELFF. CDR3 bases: TGTGCCAGCAGCTTAAGCGGGGGGAACACCGGGGAGCTGTTTTTT. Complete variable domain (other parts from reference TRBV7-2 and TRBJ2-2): GAGVSQSPSNKVTEKGKDVELRCDPISGHTALYWYRQSLGQGLEFLIYFQGNSAPDKSGLPSDRFSAERTGGSVSTLTIQRTQQEDSAVYLCASSLSGGNTGELFFGEGSRLTVL.

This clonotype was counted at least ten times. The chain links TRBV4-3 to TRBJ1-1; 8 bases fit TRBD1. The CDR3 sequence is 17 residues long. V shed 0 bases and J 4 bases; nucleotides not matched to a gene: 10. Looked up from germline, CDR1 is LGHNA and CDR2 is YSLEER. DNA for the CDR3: TGCGCCAGCAGCCAAGATGTGCCAGGGGGCTCGGGCACTGAAGCTTTCTTT. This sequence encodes CASSQDVPGGSGTEAFF.

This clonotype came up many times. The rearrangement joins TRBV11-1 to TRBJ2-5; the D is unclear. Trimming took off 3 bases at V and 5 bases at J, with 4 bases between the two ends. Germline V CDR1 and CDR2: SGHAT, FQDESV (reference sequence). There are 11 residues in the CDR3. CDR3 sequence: CASSLLETQYF. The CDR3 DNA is TGTGCCAGCAGCTTGTTGGAGACCCAGTACTTC.

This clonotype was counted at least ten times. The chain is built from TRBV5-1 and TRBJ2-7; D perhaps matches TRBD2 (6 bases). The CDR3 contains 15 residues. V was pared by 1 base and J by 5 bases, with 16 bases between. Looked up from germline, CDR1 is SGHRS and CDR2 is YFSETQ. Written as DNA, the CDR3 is TGCGCCAGCAGCTTGCGGGCCGCGGGAAGCGACGAGCAGTACTTC. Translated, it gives CASSLRAAGSDEQYF.

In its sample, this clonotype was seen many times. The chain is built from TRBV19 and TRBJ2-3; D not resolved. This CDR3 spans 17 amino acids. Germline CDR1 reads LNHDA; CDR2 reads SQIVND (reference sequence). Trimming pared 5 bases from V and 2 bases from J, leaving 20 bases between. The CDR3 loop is CASSPIRASPTTDTQYF. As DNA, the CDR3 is TGTGCCAGTAGTCCAATCCGGGCGTCCCCCACCACAGATACGCAGTATTTT. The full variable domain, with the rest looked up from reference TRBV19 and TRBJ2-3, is DGGITQSPKYLFRKEGQNVTLSCEQNLNHDAMYWYRQDPGQGLRLIYYSQIVNDFQKGDIAEGYSVSREKKESFPLTVTSAQKNPTAFYLCASSPIRASPTTDTQYFGPGTRLTVL.

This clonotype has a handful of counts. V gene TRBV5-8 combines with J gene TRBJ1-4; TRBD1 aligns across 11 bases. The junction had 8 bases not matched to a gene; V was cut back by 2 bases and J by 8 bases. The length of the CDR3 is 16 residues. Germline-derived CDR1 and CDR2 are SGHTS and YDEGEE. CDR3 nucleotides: TGTGCCAGCAGCTTCCGGACAGGGGGCGGCCCGGAAAAACTGTTTTTT. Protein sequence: CASSFRTGGGPEKLFF.

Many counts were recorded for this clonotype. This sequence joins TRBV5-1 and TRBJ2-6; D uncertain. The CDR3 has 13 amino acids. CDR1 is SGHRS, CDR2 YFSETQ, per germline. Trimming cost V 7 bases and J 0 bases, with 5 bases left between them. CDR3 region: CASFDSGANVLTF. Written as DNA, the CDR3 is TGCGCCAGCTTTGACTCTGGGGCCAACGTCCTGACTTTC.

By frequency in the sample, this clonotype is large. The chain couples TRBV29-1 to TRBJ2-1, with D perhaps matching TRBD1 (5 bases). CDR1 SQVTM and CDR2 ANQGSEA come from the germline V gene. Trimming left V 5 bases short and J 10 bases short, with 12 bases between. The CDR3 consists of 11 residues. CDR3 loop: CSVSLQGEQFF. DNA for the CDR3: TGCAGCGTTAGTCTGCAGGGCGAGCAGTTCTTC.

The CDR3 here is CASSFMMNTEAFF. CDR3 DNA: TGTGCCAGCAGCTTTATGATGAACACTGAAGCTTTCTTT. V is TRBV7-9 and J is TRBJ1-1; D remains unclear. Between the trimmed V and J ends, which lost 3 bases and 0 bases, there was a span of 5 bases. Germline CDR1 reads SEHNR; CDR2 reads FQNEAQ (reference sequence). The CDR3 runs to 13 residues.

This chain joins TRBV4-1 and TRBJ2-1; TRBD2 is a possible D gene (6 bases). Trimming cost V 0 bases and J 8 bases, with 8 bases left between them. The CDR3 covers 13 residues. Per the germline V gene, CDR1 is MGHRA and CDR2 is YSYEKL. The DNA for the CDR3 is TGCGCCAGCAGCCAAGAGGGGGGTGATGAGCAGTTCTTC. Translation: CASSQEGGDEQFF.

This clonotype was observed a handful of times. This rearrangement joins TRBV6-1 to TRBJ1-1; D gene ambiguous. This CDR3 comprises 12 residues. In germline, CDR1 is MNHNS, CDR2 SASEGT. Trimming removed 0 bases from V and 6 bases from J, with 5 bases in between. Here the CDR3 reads CASSEARPEAFF. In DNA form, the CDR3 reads TGTGCCAGCAGTGAAGCGAGGCCTGAAGCTTTCTTT.

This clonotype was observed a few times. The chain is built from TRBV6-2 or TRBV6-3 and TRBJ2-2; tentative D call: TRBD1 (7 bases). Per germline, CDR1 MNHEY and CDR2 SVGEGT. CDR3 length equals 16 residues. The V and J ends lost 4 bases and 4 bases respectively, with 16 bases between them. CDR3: CASSSPTGRGTGELFF. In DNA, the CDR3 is TGTGCCAGCAGTTCGCCGACAGGGCGGGGCACCGGGGAGCTGTTTTTT.

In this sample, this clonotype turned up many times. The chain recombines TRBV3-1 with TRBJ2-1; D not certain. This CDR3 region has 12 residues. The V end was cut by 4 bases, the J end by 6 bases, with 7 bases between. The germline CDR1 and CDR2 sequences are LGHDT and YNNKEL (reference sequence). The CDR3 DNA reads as TGTGCCAGCAGCCCCCTTTTCAATGAGCAGTTCTTC. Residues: CASSPLFNEQFF.

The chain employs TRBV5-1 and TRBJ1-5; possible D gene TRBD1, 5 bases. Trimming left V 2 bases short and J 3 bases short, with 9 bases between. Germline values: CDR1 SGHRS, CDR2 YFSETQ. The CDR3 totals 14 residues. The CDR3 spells CASSFDGTNQPQHF. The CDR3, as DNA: TGCGCCAGCAGCTTTGATGGGACCAATCAGCCCCAGCATTTT.

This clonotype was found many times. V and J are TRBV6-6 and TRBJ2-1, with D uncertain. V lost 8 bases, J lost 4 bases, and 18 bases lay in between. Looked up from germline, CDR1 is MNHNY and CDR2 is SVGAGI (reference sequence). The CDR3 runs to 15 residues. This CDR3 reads CASSLYSPSYNEQFF. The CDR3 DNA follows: TGTGCCAGCTCCTTGTACAGCCCATCTTACAATGAGCAGTTCTTC.

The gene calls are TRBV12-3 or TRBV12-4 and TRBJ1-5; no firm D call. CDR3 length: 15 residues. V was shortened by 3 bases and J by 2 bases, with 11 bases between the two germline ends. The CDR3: CASSFAGSGNQPQHF. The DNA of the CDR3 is TGTGCCAGCAGTTTCGCCGGGTCGGGCAATCAGCCCCAGCATTTT.

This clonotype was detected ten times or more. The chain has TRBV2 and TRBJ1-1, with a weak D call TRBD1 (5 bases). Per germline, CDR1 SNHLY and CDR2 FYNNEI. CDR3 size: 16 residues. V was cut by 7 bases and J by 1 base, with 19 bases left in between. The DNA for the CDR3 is TGTGCCAGCACCGGATCTTGGGGGGGACGGAACACTGAAGCTTTCTTT. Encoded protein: CASTGSWGGRNTEAFF.

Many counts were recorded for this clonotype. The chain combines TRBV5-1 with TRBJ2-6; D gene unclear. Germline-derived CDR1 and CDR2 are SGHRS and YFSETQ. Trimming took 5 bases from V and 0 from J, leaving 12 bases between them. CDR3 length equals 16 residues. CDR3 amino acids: CASRGVVASGANVLTF. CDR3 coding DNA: TGCGCCAGCAGGGGTGTGGTCGCCTCTGGGGCCAACGTCCTGACTTTC.

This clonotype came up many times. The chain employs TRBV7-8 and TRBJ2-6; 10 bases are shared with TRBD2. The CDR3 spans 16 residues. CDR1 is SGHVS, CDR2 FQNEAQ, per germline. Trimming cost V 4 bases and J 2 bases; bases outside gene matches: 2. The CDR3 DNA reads TGTGCCAGCAGCTCTAGCGGGGGAGCTGGGGCCAACGTCCTGACTTTC. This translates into CASSSSGGAGANVLTF.

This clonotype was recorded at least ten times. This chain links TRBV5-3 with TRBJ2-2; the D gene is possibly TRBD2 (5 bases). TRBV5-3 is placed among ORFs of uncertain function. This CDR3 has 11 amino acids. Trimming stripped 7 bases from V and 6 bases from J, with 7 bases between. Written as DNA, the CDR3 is TGTGCCAGAGCGGAGGCCGGGGAGCTGTTTTTT. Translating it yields CARAEAGELFF.

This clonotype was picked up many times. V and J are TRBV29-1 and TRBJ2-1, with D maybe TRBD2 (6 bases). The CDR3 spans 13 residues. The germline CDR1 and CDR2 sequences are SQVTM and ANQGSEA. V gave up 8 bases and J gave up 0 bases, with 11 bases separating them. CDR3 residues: CSFRGSSYNEQFF. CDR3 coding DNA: TGCAGCTTCCGGGGGAGCTCCTACAATGAGCAGTTCTTC.

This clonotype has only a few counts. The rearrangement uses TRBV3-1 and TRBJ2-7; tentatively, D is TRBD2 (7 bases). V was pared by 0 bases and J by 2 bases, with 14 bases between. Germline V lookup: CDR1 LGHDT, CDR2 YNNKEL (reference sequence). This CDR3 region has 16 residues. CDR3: CASSQDLRGRTYEQYF. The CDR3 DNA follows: TGTGCCAGCAGCCAAGATTTGCGGGGGCGGACCTACGAGCAGTACTTC.